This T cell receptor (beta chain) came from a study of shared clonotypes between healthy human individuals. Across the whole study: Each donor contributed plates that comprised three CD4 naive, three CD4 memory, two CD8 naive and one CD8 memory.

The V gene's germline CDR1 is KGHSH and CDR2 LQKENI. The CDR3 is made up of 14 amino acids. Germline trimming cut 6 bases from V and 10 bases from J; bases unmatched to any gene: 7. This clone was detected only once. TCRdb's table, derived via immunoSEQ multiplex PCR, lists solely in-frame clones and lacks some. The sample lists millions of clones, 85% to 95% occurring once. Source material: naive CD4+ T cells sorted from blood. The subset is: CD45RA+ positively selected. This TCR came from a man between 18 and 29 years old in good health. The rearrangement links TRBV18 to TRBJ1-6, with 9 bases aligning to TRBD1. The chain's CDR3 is CASSSQGAGSPLHF. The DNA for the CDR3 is TGTGCCAGCTCGTCACAGGGGGCCGGGTCACCCCTCCACTTT.